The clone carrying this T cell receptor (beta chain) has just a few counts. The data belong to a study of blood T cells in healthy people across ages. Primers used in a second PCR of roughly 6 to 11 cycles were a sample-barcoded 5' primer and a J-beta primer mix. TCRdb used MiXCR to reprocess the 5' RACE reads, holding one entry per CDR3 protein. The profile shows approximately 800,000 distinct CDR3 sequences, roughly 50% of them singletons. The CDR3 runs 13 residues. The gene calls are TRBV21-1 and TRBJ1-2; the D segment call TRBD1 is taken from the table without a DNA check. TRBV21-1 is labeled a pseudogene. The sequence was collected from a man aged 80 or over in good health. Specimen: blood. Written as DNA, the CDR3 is TGTGCCAGCAGCAAGGGGCAGGGCTATGGCTACACCTTC. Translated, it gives CASSKGQGYGYTF.